The rows below give T cell receptor beta chains drawn from one sample of a study of technical replicates of blood from several donors. The assay was immunoSEQ multiplex PCR, and TCRdb's table has in-frame clones only and misses some. The sample shows 45,000 to 60,000 clones, about 86% of them seen only once. Sequencing was carried out using PBMCs. The receptor source for this set is a human donor in good health. Some clones in this sample may be carry-over from other donors' samples. CDR3s include the opening cysteine and the closing phenylalanine or tryptophan. D genes are given only for firm matches. Not all rows give a size; the values are once, few, many and, for expanded clones, a class.

V	D	J	size	CDR3	DNA
TRBV13	TRBD1	TRBJ2-5	NA	CASSSRSDRVQETQYF	TGTGCCAGCAGTAGCCGATCGGACAGGGTACAAGAGACCCAGTACTTC
TRBV9	TRBD1	TRBJ1-1	NA	CASSVEYRGTEAFF	TGTGCCAGCAGCGTAGAGTACAGGGGAACTGAAGCTTTCTTT
TRBV7-6	TRBD2	TRBJ2-7	NA	CASSPGLAGGANYEQYF	TGTGCCAGCAGCCCTGGACTAGCGGGAGGTGCAAACTACGAGCAGTACTTC
TRBV9	NA	TRBJ1-4	NA	CASSVGPGVSEKLFF	TGTGCCAGCAGCGTAGGGCCGGGGGTGAGTGAAAAACTGTTTTTT
TRBV18	NA	TRBJ2-1	NA	CASSPPGGNEQFF	TGTGCCAGCTCACCACCGGGGGGCAATGAGCAGTTCTTC
TRBV4-2	NA	TRBJ1-5	NA	CASSQEPSGNQPQHF	TGTGCCAGCAGCCAAGAACCCTCAGGGAATCAGCCCCAGCATTTT
TRBV2	NA	TRBJ1-2	NA	CASQESRAYGYTF	TGTGCCAGTCAGGAGAGCAGGGCCTATGGCTACACCTTC
TRBV2	NA	TRBJ2-7	NA	CASTGSYYEQYF	TGTGCCAGCACAGGCAGCTACTACGAGCAGTACTTC
TRBV30	NA	TRBJ1-4	NA	CAWSVRGGENEKLFF	TGTGCCTGGAGTGTACGAGGGGGGGAGAATGAAAAACTGTTTTTT
TRBV4-1	TRBD1	TRBJ2-3	NA	CASSRETGALTDTQYF	TGCGCCAGCAGCCGAGAGACAGGGGCCCTCACAGATACGCAGTATTTT
TRBV7-9	TRBD1	TRBJ1-5	NA	CASSLAEGAGQPQHF	TGTGCCAGCAGCTTAGCTGAGGGGGCCGGGCAGCCCCAGCATTTT
TRBV7-9	TRBD1	TRBJ2-2	once	CASSARDSNTGELFF	TGTGCCAGCAGCGCCCGGGACAGCAACACCGGGGAGCTGTTTTTT
TRBV19	TRBD2	TRBJ2-2	NA	CASSIGGGGAGELFF	TGTGCCAGTAGTATAGGCGGGGGAGGCGCCGGGGAGCTGTTTTTT
TRBV4-1	NA	TRBJ1-3	once	CASSQGRGRSSGNTIYF	TGCGCCAGCAGCCAAGGTAGGGGCAGGTCATCAGGAAACACCATATATTTT
TRBV6-1	NA	TRBJ1-1	NA	CASSNRVLTEAFF	TGTGCCAGCAGTAACAGGGTTTTGACTGAAGCTTTCTTT
TRBV7-8	NA	TRBJ1-5	many	CASSFRGNQPQHF	TGTGCCAGCAGCTTCAGGGGTAATCAGCCCCAGCATTTT
TRBV11-2	NA	TRBJ1-3	NA	CASSPGMLGNTIYF	TGTGCCAGCAGCCCGGGGATGCTAGGAAACACCATATATTTT
TRBV5-1	TRBD1	TRBJ2-6	NA	CASSAGTGSPSGANVLTF	TGCGCCAGCAGCGCCGGGACAGGGTCTCCTTCTGGGGCCAACGTCCTGACTTTC
TRBV19	NA	TRBJ2-4	NA	CASNRDKSKNIQYF	TGTGCCAGTAACAGGGACAAATCAAAAAACATTCAGTACTTC
TRBV6-1	TRBD2	TRBJ2-3	NA	CASSDRLQLAGRDTQYF	TGTGCCAGCAGTGACCGACTCCAACTAGCGGGGAGGGATACGCAGTATTTT
TRBV5-1	TRBD1	TRBJ1-2	NA	CASSLGGQGGYGYTF	TGCGCCAGCAGCTTGGGTGGACAGGGAGGCTATGGCTACACCTTC
TRBV10-3	TRBD2	TRBJ2-3	NA	CAISESRTSGITDTQYF	TGTGCCATCAGTGAGTCTCGGACTAGCGGGATCACAGATACGCAGTATTTT
TRBV4-3	NA	TRBJ1-2	NA	CASSRTLANYGYTF	TGCGCCAGCAGCCGCACACTAGCTAACTATGGCTACACCTTC
TRBV27	NA	TRBJ2-1	NA	CASRPTGGNEQFF	TGTGCCAGCAGACCCACCGGGGGCAATGAGCAGTTCTTC
TRBV5-6	TRBD2	TRBJ2-2	NA	CASSIGGVDLTGELFF	TGTGCCAGCAGCATTGGGGGGGTGGACCTTACCGGGGAGCTGTTTTTT
TRBV5-4	NA	TRBJ1-1	NA	CASSLEGVTEAFF	TGTGCCAGCAGCTTGGAGGGAGTCACTGAAGCTTTCTTT
TRBV2	TRBD1	TRBJ1-6	NA	CASSTTGTDNSPLHF	TGTGCCAGCAGTACGACCGGGACAGATAATTCACCCCTCCACTTT
TRBV7-8	TRBD1	TRBJ2-3	NA	CASSQQGAGTDTQYF	TGTGCCAGCAGCCAACAGGGGGCCGGCACAGATACGCAGTATTTT
TRBV20-1	NA	TRBJ2-1	once	CSALRNNEQFF	TGCAGTGCTCTCAGGAACAATGAGCAGTTCTTC
TRBV5-4	NA	TRBJ1-2	NA	CASSLVQDTYGYTF	TGTGCCAGCAGCTTGGTCCAGGACACCTATGGCTACACCTTC
TRBV5-1	TRBD2	TRBJ2-5	NA	CASTSGTSYWTQYF	TGCGCCAGCACCTCTGGGACTAGCTACTGGACCCAGTACTTC
TRBV5-1	TRBD2	TRBJ2-7	NA	CASRTGLATPKQYF	TGCGCCAGCAGAACGGGACTAGCAACGCCGAAGCAGTACTTC
TRBV29-1	TRBD1	TRBJ2-7	NA	CSVGGWDRAAYEQYF	TGCAGCGTCGGAGGTTGGGACAGGGCAGCCTACGAGCAGTACTTC
TRBV4-2	NA	TRBJ1-5	NA	CASSQESRGSQPQHF	TGTGCCAGCAGCCAAGAATCTAGGGGAAGTCAGCCCCAGCATTTT
TRBV7-9	NA	TRBJ1-1	NA	CASSQMGGNAEAFF	TGTGCCAGCAGCCAGATGGGAGGAAACGCTGAAGCTTTCTTT
TRBV19	TRBD2	TRBJ2-3	NA	CASSIRTSGMPDTQYF	TGTGCCAGTAGTATTAGGACTAGCGGGATGCCAGATACGCAGTATTTT
TRBV7-2	NA	TRBJ2-7	NA	CASSLASGGNYEQYF	TGTGCCAGCAGCTTAGCCTCAGGGGGGAACTACGAGCAGTACTTC
TRBV6-5	TRBD1	TRBJ2-7	NA	CASSYRQGAAYEQYF	TGTGCCAGCAGTTACAGGCAGGGGGCCGCCTACGAGCAGTACTTC
TRBV4-2	NA	TRBJ2-3	once	CASSAHGSNTQYF	TGTGCCAGCAGCGCCCACGGTAGCAATACGCAGTATTTT
TRBV7-9	TRBD1	TRBJ1-5	NA	CASSGRDRGVFGNQPQHF	TGTGCCAGCAGCGGCCGGGACAGGGGGGTTTTCGGCAATCAGCCCCAGCATTTT
TRBV7-7	TRBD2	TRBJ2-2	NA	CASSLGASGSRTGELFF	TGTGCCAGCAGCTTAGGAGCTAGCGGGAGCAGGACCGGGGAGCTGTTTTTT
TRBV7-9	TRBD1	TRBJ2-5	NA	CASSLLQGEESQYF	TGTGCCAGCAGCTTACTACAGGGGGAGGAGAGCCAGTACTTC
TRBV7-9	NA	TRBJ2-3	NA	CASSPWWAGHDEDTQYF	TGTGCCAGCAGCCCTTGGTGGGCGGGGCATGATGAAGATACGCAGTATTTT
TRBV7-2	NA	TRBJ1-4	NA	CASTSGTTNEKLFF	TGTGCCAGCACCTCCGGTACAACTAATGAAAAACTGTTTTTT
TRBV6-5	TRBD2	TRBJ2-2	NA	CASSYSASGGTGELFF	TGTGCCAGCAGTTACTCGGCTAGCGGGGGGACCGGGGAGCTGTTTTTT
TRBV15	TRBD2	TRBJ2-5	NA	CATSRGLAGGVETQYF	TGTGCCACCAGCAGAGGACTAGCGGGAGGGGTAGAGACCCAGTACTTC
TRBV6-5	TRBD2	TRBJ2-1	NA	CASSSGANNEQFF	TGTGCCAGCAGTAGCGGGGCAAACAATGAGCAGTTCTTC
TRBV4-3	TRBD1	TRBJ2-7	NA	CASSQEYRGFYEQYF	TGCGCCAGCAGCCAAGAGTACAGGGGGTTCTACGAGCAGTACTTC
TRBV19	NA	TRBJ2-7	NA	CASSIGPTGLREQYF	TGTGCCAGTAGTATAGGGCCAACAGGCCTCCGCGAGCAGTACTTC
TRBV5-1	NA	TRBJ1-1	NA	CASSLEPENTEAFF	TGCGCCAGCAGCTTGGAACCAGAGAACACTGAAGCTTTCTTT
TRBV19	NA	TRBJ1-1	NA	CASSANRIMNTEAFF	TGTGCCAGCTCCGCAAACAGAATCATGAACACTGAAGCTTTCTTT
TRBV4-2	TRBD2	TRBJ2-3	NA	CASSREGASGGAFVVF	TGTGCCAGCAGCAGAGAGGGGGCTAGCGGGGGGGCCTTCGTAGTCTTT
TRBV5-4	TRBD2	TRBJ2-1	NA	CASSPGLADYNEQFF	TGTGCCAGCAGCCCGGGACTAGCAGATTACAATGAGCAGTTCTTC
TRBV9	NA	TRBJ1-3	once	CASSPPWPDSGNTIYF	TGTGCCAGCAGCCCTCCATGGCCAGACTCTGGAAACACCATATATTTT
TRBV5-1	TRBD2	TRBJ2-7	NA	CASSVRLASYEQYF	TGCGCCAGCAGCGTGAGACTAGCCTCCTACGAGCAGTACTTC
TRBV23-1	NA	TRBJ1-1	NA	CASSHGHPPLRAFF	TGCGCCAGCAGTCACGGACACCCGCCGTTAAGAGCTTTCTTT
TRBV6-5	TRBD2	TRBJ2-3	once	CASSAGGDTQYF	TGTGCCAGCTCCGCGGGAGGAGATACGCAGTATTTT